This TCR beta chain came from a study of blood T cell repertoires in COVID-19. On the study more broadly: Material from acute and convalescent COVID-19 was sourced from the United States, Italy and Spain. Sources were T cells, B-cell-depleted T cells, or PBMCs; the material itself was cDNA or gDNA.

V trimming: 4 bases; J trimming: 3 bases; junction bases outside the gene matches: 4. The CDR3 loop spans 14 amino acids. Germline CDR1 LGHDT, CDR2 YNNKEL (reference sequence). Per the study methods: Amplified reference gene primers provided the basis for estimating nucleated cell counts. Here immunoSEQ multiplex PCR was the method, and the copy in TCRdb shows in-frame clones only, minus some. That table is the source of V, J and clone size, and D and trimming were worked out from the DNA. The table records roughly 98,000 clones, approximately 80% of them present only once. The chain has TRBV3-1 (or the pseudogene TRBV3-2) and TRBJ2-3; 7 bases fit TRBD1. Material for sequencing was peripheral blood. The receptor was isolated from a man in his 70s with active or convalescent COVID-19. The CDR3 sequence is CASSRQGGTDTQYF. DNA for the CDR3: TGTGCCAGCAGCCGACAGGGTGGAACAGATACGCAGTATTTT.